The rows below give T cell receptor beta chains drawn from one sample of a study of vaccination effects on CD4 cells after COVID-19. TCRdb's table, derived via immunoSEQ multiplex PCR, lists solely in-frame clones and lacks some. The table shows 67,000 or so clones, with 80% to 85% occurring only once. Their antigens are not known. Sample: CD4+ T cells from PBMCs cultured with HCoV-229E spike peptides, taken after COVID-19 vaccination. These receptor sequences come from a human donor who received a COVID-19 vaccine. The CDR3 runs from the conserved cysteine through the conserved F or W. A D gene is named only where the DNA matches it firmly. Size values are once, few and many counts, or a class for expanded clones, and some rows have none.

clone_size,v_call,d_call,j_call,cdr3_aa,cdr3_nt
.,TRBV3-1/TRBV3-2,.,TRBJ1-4,CASSSTGSWATNEKLFF,TGTGCCAGCAGCTCGACAGGAAGTTGGGCCACTAATGAAAAACTGTTTTTT
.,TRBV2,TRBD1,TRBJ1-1,CASSAGTGATGTEAFF,TGTGCCAGCAGTGCAGGGACAGGGGCAACTGGGACTGAAGCTTTCTTT
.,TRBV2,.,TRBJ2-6,CASSETTGANVLTF,TGTGCCAGCAGTGAAACGACTGGGGCCAACGTCCTGACTTTC
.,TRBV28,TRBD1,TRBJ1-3,CASSLWVGTGGSGNTIYF,TGTGCCAGCAGTTTATGGGTTGGAACAGGGGGGTCTGGAAACACCATATATTTT
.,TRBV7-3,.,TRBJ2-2,CASSLAGTNTGELFF,TGTGCCAGCAGCTTAGCGGGGACGAACACCGGGGAGCTGTTTTTT
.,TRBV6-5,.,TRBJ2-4,CASAGGLAKNIQYF,TGTGCCAGCGCTGGGGGGTTAGCCAAAAACATTCAGTACTTC
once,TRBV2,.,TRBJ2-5,CASSDRFAETQYF,TGTGCCAGCAGTGATAGGTTTGCGGAGACCCAGTACTTC
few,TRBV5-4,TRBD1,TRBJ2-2,CASSVDRDGELFF,TGTGCCAGCAGCGTGGACAGGGACGGGGAGCTGTTTTTT
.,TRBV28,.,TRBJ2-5,CASSSPAQETQYF,TGTGCCAGCAGTTCCCCCGCCCAAGAGACCCAGTACTTC
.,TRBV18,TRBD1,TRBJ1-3,CASSPGTGPGNTIYF,TGTGCCAGCTCACCGGGGACAGGGCCTGGAAACACCATATATTTT
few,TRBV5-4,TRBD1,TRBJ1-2,CASSFGTGGGGYTF,TGTGCCAGCAGCTTCGGGACAGGGGGCGGGGGCTACACCTTC
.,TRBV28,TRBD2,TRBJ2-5,CASVAGGAGETQYF,TGTGCCAGCGTAGCGGGGGGGGCAGGAGAGACCCAGTACTTC
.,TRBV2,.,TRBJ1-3,CASKETHSGNTIYF,TGTGCCAGCAAGGAGACTCACTCTGGAAACACCATATATTTT
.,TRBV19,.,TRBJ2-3,CASSNRGLDTQYF,TGTGCCAGTAGTAACCGGGGGCTAGATACGCAGTATTTT
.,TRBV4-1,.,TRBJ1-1,CASSQDFGRATMNTEAFF,TGCGCCAGCAGCCAAGATTTTGGCAGGGCTACAATGAACACTGAAGCTTTCTTT
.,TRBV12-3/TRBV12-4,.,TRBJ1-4,CASRSNEKLFF,TGTGCCAGCAGGAGTAATGAAAAACTGTTTTTT
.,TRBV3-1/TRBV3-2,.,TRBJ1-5,CASRQVNQPQHF,TGTGCCAGCAGGCAAGTTAATCAGCCCCAGCATTTT
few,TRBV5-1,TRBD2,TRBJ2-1,CASSLGAGVYNEQFF,TGCGCCAGCAGCTTGGGGGCGGGAGTTTACAATGAGCAGTTCTTC
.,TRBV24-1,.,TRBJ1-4,CATSDPTNEKLFF,TGTGCCACCAGTGATCCAACTAATGAAAAACTGTTTTTT
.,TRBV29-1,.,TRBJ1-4,CSVRQGDEKLFF,TGCAGCGTTCGGCAGGGAGATGAAAAACTGTTTTTT
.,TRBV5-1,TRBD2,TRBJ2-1,CASSLEPMGRGNNEQFF,TGCGCCAGCAGCTTGGAACCGATGGGGAGGGGTAACAATGAGCAGTTCTTC
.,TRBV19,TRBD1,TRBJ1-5,CASGGLTGYQPQHF,TGTGCCAGCGGTGGTTTGACAGGGTATCAGCCCCAGCATTTT
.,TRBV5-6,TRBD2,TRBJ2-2,CASSLGAGGYTGELFF,TGTGCCAGCAGCTTAGGAGCGGGGGGATACACCGGGGAGCTGTTTTTT
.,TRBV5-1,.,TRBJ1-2,CASSLTAATNYGYTF,TGCGCCAGCAGCCTAACGGCCGCAACTAACTATGGCTACACCTTC
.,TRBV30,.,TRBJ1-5,CAWSVGASNQPQHF,TGTGCCTGGAGTGTTGGGGCTAGCAATCAGCCCCAGCATTTT
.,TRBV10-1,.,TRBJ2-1,CASSESRVRPLGNEQFF,TGCGCCAGCAGTGAGTCCCGGGTCCGCCCGCTAGGCAATGAGCAGTTCTTC
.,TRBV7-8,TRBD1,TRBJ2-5,CASSREGTVQETQYF,TGTGCCAGCAGCCGAGAGGGGACAGTACAAGAGACCCAGTACTTC
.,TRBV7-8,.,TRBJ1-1,CASSLGRQNTEAFF,TGTGCCAGCAGCTTAGGCAGGCAAAACACTGAAGCTTTCTTT
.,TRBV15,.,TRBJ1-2,CATSRESFSYGYTF,TGTGCCACCAGCAGAGAGTCCTTTTCTTATGGCTACACCTTC
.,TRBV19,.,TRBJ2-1,CASSTVAGREQFF,TGTGCCAGTAGTACGGTAGCAGGTAGAGAGCAGTTCTTC
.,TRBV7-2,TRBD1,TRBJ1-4,CASSLPGQNEKLFF,TGTGCCAGCAGCCTTCCGGGACAGAATGAAAAACTGTTTTTT